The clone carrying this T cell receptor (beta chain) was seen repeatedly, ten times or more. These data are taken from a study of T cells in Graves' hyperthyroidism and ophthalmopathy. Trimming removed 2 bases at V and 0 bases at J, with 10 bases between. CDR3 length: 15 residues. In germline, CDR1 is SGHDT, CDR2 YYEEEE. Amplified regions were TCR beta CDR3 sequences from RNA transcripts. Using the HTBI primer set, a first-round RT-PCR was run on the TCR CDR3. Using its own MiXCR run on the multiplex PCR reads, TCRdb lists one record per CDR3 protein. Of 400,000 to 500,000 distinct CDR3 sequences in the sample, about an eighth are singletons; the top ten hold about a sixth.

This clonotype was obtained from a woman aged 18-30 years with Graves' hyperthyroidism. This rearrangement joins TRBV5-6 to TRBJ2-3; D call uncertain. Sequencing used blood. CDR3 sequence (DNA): TGTGCCAGCAGCTTCATCGGTTCTAGCACAGATACGCAGTATTTT. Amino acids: CASSFIGSSTDTQYF.